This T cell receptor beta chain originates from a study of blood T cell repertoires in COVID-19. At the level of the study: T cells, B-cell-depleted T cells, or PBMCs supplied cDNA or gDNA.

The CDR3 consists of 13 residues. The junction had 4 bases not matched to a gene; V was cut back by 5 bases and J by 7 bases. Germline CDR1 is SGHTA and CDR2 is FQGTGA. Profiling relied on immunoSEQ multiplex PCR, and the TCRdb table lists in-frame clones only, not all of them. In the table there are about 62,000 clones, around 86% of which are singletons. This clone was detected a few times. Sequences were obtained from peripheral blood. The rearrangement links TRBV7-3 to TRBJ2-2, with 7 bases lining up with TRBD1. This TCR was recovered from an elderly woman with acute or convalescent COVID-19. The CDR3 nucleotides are TGTGCCAGCAGCCTACAGGGGAACGGGGAGCTGTTTTTT. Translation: CASSLQGNGELFF. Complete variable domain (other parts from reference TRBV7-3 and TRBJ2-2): GAGVSQTPSNKVTEKGKYVELRCDPISGHTALYWYRQSLGQGPEFLIYFQGTGAADDSGLPNDRFFAVRPEGSVSTLKIQRTERGDSAVYLCASSLQGNGELFFGEGSRLTVL.